Below, 24 T cell receptor beta chains from the same sample are listed, as sequenced in a study of vaccination effects on CD4 cells after COVID-19. Their antigens remain unidentified. Generated by immunoSEQ multiplex PCR, the TCRdb table keeps only in-frame clones and is missing some. The repertoire has roughly 25,000 clones, approximately 80% of them found once; the top ten carry 15% to 20%. Within the ViraFEST assay, antigen-specific CD4+ T cells underwent expansion with viral peptide pools prior to sequencing. Having been cultured for roughly 10 days, the cells underwent CD4+ T cell isolation. SARS-CoV-2 infected the person between March and December 2020, as confirmed by PCR. The material was CD4+ T cells from PBMCs cultured with HCoV-NL63 spike peptides, obtained before COVID-19 vaccination. Receptors originate from a human donor who had a prior SARS-CoV-2 infection.

The rearrangement uses TRBV7-2 and TRBJ2-3; 8 positions agree with TRBD2. The CDR3 spans 17 residues. Germline lookup yields CDR1 SGHTA and CDR2 FQGNSA. With V trimmed by 5 bases and J by 2 bases, 12 bases remained unmatched. In nucleotides, the CDR3 is TGTGCCAGCAGCCCCCGACAGAAGCGGGGGTACACAGATACGCAGTATTTT. It codes for CASSPRQKRGYTDTQYF.

This rearrangement joins TRBV10-1 to TRBJ1-1; 8 bases map to TRBD1. Germline V CDR1 and CDR2: WNHNN, SYGVQD (reference sequence). The CDR3 has 16 amino acids. Trimming cost V 8 bases and J 0 bases; bases outside gene matches: 11. CDR3 bases: TGCGCCAGCGGATTGCCTCGGACAGGGTTGAACACTGAAGCTTTCTTT. This gives the protein CASGLPRTGLNTEAFF.

The CDR3 region is CASSGISSSGAFF. DNA for the CDR3: TGTGCCAGCAGTGGAATTTCGAGTTCGGGAGCTTTCTTT. The chain employs TRBV7-2 and TRBJ1-1, with D unresolved. The V end was cut by 6 bases, the J end by 10 bases, with 18 bases between. Germline V gene data show CDR1 as SGHTA and CDR2 as FQGNSA. This CDR3 spans 13 amino acids.

The rearrangement uses TRBV5-1 and TRBJ1-1; TRBD1 matches 8 bases. The trim removed 4 bases at V and 0 bases at J, leaving 11 bases unmatched. The CDR3 consists of 17 residues. CDR1 is SGHRS and CDR2 is YFSETQ in the germline V gene. The CDR3 bases are TGCGCCAGCAGCCTGGACAGGGATACTTACCTGAACACTGAAGCTTTCTTT. It specifies CASSLDRDTYLNTEAFF.

The chain joins TRBV27 to TRBJ2-3; unclear D gene. Germline CDR1 reads MNHEY; CDR2 reads SMNVEV (reference sequence). The CDR3 loop spans 16 amino acids. The V end lost 6 bases, the J end lost 0 bases, and 16 bases lay between the germline ends. The CDR3 coding sequence is TGTGCCAGCAGCCCACGTTCCTCATCTAGCACAGATACGCAGTATTTT. Protein product: CASSPRSSSSTDTQYF.

This clone was observed a handful of times. This chain joins TRBV3-1 (or the pseudogene TRBV3-2) and TRBJ1-6, with TRBD1 identical over 8 bases. In germline, CDR1 is LGHDT, CDR2 YNNKEL (reference sequence). The length of the CDR3 is 14 residues. J gave up 10 bases and V 5 bases, and 7 bases lay outside the gene matches. This chain's CDR3 is CASSATGGGSPLHF. CDR3 DNA: TGTGCCAGCAGCGCTACAGGGGGTGGGTCACCCCTCCACTTT.

J is TRBJ2-7 and V is TRBV5-1; TRBD2 agrees at 8 bases. This CDR3 is 15 amino acids long. With 4 bases clipped from V and 0 bases from J, the junction kept 6 bases outside the gene matches. Germline values: CDR1 SGHRS, CDR2 YFSETQ. The CDR3 sequence is CASSPLSGASYEQYF. CDR3 DNA: TGCGCCAGCAGCCCCCTTAGCGGGGCCTCCTACGAGCAGTACTTC.

The J gene is TRBJ1-4, the V gene TRBV29-1; D may be TRBD1 (6 bases). V lost 6 bases, J lost 7 bases, and 15 bases lay in between. The CDR3 is 13 amino acids. CDR1 and CDR2 (germline): SQVTM, ANQGSEA. CDR3 coding DNA: TGCAGCGTGGCCAGGGGTAAGGGTGAAAAACTGTTTTTT. Translated: CSVARGKGEKLFF. The whole variable domain, filled in from reference TRBV29-1 and TRBJ1-4, reads SAVISQKPSRDICQRGTSLTIQCQVDSQVTMMFWYRQQPGQSLTLIATANQGSEATYESGFVIDKFPISRPNLTFSTLTVSNMSPEDSSIYLCSVARGKGEKLFFGSGTQLSVL.

This rearrangement joins TRBV5-1 to TRBJ2-2; a weak D match, TRBD1 (6 bases). Deletions cut 0 bases from V and 2 bases from J, with 8 bases between. This CDR3 is 15 amino acids long. In germline, CDR1 is SGHRS, CDR2 YFSETQ. Written as DNA, the CDR3 is TGCGCCAGCAGCTTGGACAGGGATAACACCGGGGAGCTGTTTTTT. It yields the protein CASSLDRDNTGELFF.

This chain uses TRBV5-1 with TRBJ2-5, with 11 bases lining up with TRBD2. J lost 6 bases, V lost 4 bases, and 8 bases had no gene match. The CDR3 totals 15 residues. CDR1 SGHRS and CDR2 YFSETQ come from the germline V gene. As DNA, the CDR3 is TGCGCCAGCAGCGAGCCTAGCGGGGGGTGGCAGACCCAGTACTTC. Its translation: CASSEPSGGWQTQYF.

The chain recombines TRBV6-1 with TRBJ2-5; 10 bases fit TRBD2. This CDR3 has 16 residues. Trimming took 0 bases from V and 5 from J; bases not matched to a gene: 6. The germline V gene encodes CDR1 MNHNS and CDR2 SASEGT. The CDR3 nucleotides read TGTGCCAGCAGTGAAGCGTCCCTAGCGGGGGAGGAGACCCAGTACTTC. The encoded protein is CASSEASLAGEETQYF.

This clone was counted between two and nine times. At one boundary the junction diverges from the germline segment, which might be a read error. The genes are TRBV6-4 and TRBJ1-3; D is uncertain. The CDR3 loop spans 16 amino acids. Germline V gene sequence: CDR1 MRHNA, CDR2 SNTAGT. CDR3 loop: CASSESKLVTGNTIYF. The CDR3 DNA follows: TGTGCCAGCAGTGAATCGAAATTAGTGACTGGTAACACCATATATTTT.

The genes are TRBV6-5 and TRBJ1-1, with 10 bases identical to TRBD1. V was pared by 8 bases and J by 0 bases, with 6 bases of the junction left unmatched. Germline CDR1 MNHEY, CDR2 SVGAGI. This CDR3 has 15 residues. CDR3 coding DNA: TGTGCCAGCCATACGGGACAGGGGATGAACACTGAAGCTTTCTTT. It translates to CASHTGQGMNTEAFF.

The chain recombines TRBV7-3 with TRBJ2-1; 8 bases fit TRBD2. The CDR3 is 17 residues long. Germline V gene lookup returns CDR1 SGHTA and CDR2 FQGTGA. The V and J ends lost 5 bases and 9 bases, in that order; junction bases with no gene match: 18. The CDR3 DNA is TGTGCCAGCAGCCCCCGCATTATGACGGGAGGGCCAGGTGAGCAGTTCTTC. It is translated as CASSPRIMTGGPGEQFF.

The V call is TRBV9, the J call TRBJ2-7; D is unresolved. Germline V lookup: CDR1 SGDLS, CDR2 YYNGEE. V was trimmed by 4 bases and J by 2 bases, leaving 16 bases between them. The CDR3 extends over 15 amino acids. CDR3 sequence: CASSPGLTTPYEQYF. As DNA, the CDR3 is TGTGCCAGCAGCCCAGGCCTCACGACACCCTACGAGCAGTACTTC.

This chain uses TRBV10-2 with TRBJ2-1, with D possibly TRBD2 on 5 matching bases. Trimming cost V 6 bases and J 7 bases, with 13 bases left between them. The V gene's germline CDR1 is WSHSY and CDR2 SAAADI. The CDR3 loop spans 13 amino acids. CDR3 residues: CASRDPPGNEQFF. In DNA form, the CDR3 reads TGCGCCAGCAGAGACCCCCCGGGGAATGAGCAGTTCTTC.

The chain combines TRBV9 with TRBJ1-2; the match to TRBD1 covers 7 bases. The germline V gene has CDR1 SGDLS and CDR2 YYNGEE. The V gene end was trimmed by 4 bases and the J gene end by 8 bases; junction bases not matched to a gene: 14. This CDR3 is 15 amino acids long. The CDR3 DNA sequence: TGTGCCAGCAGCCCAACAATAGGACAGGCGGGCGGCTACACCTTC. Protein product: CASSPTIGQAGGYTF.

This chain connects TRBV6-5 to TRBJ2-3; no reliable D call. V lost 2 bases and J lost 2, with 5 bases in between. CDR3 length: 13 residues. Germline V CDR1 and CDR2: MNHEY, SVGAGI. DNA of the CDR3: TGTGCCAGCAGTTACGGGTTCACAGATACGCAGTATTTT. Translating gives CASSYGFTDTQYF.

V and J are TRBV18 and TRBJ2-1, with 9 bases fitting TRBD2. Germline CDR1 reads KGHSH; CDR2 reads LQKENI. Trimming removed 3 bases from V and 10 bases from J; junction bases left unmatched: 10. The CDR3 totals 15 residues. The CDR3 region is CASSPEASGAGEQFF. For the CDR3, the DNA is TGTGCCAGCTCACCGGAGGCTAGCGGGGCGGGGGAGCAGTTCTTC. Looking up the rest from reference TRBV18 and TRBJ2-1 gives the full variable domain: NAGVMQNPRHLVRRRGQEARLRCSPMKGHSHVYWYRQLPEEGLKFMVYLQKENIIDESGMPKERFSAEFPKEGPSILRIQQVVRGDSAAYFCASSPEASGAGEQFFGPGTRLTVL.

The table lists this clone with a few counts. This chain links TRBV10-3 with TRBJ2-7, with 10 bases aligning to TRBD2. The V segment lost 4 bases and the J segment 5 bases; nucleotides outside the gene matches: 14. CDR1 is ENHRY and CDR2 is SYGVKD in the germline V gene. The CDR3 contains 17 residues. The CDR3 region has the DNA TGTGCCATCAGTGGATCAAAGCCGGGACTAGCGTATGACGAGCAGTACTTC. Amino acids: CAISGSKPGLAYDEQYF.

This sequence joins TRBV7-8 and TRBJ2-7, with TRBD1 identical over 8 bases. With V trimmed by 1 base and J by 2 bases, 4 bases remained unmatched. The CDR3 runs 15 residues. Germline lookup yields CDR1 SGHVS and CDR2 FQNEAQ. Written as DNA, the CDR3 is TGTGCCAGCAGCTTAGTGACAGGGGCGACCTACGAGCAGTACTTC. This gives the protein CASSLVTGATYEQYF.

The CDR3 region has the DNA TGTGCCAGCAGCCGGCAGGTTGACACTGAAGCTTTCTTT. This gives the protein CASSRQVDTEAFF. The chain employs TRBV7-2 and TRBJ1-1; D is unclear. With 5 bases removed from V and 3 bases from J, the gap between germline ends came to 10 bases. The CDR3 has 13 residues. In germline, CDR1 is SGHTA, CDR2 FQGNSA.

The chain recombines TRBV18 with TRBJ2-5; D may match TRBD1 or TRBD2 (5 bases each). Trimming took 0 bases from V and 7 from J, leaving 15 bases between them. Germline V lookup: CDR1 KGHSH, CDR2 LQKENI. The CDR3 runs 15 residues. The CDR3, as DNA: TGTGCCAGCTCACCACCAAACGAGGGGTGGGGGACCCAGTACTTC. Residues: CASSPPNEGWGTQYF.

This rearrangement joins TRBV18 to TRBJ2-1; TRBD2 matches 10 bases. Germline V gives CDR1 KGHSH, CDR2 LQKENI. The ends lost 0 bases at V and 7 bases at J; junction bases unmatched: 6. This CDR3 spans 16 amino acids. In nucleotides, the CDR3 is TGTGCCAGCTCACCACCGAACCTAGCGGGGGTGAATGAGCAGTTCTTC. Amino acid sequence: CASSPPNLAGVNEQFF.